A single sample is the source of the 17 T cell receptor beta chains below, sequenced in a study of PD-L1 blockade in urothelial cancer. Sequencing used immunoSEQ multiplex PCR; TCRdb keeps in-frame clones, though not all of them. The sample has over 45,000 clones; more than 70% are singletons. Time point reported: pretreatment peripheral blood. Sequencing used PBMCs, obtained around atezolizumab (anti-PD-L1) treatment. These receptors were taken from a man in his 60s with urothelial cancer.

The rearrangement links TRBV18 to TRBJ2-7, with D possibly TRBD1 on 6 matching bases. V lost 6 bases to trimming and J lost 5 bases, with 20 bases between them. Germline lookup yields CDR1 KGHSH and CDR2 LQKENI. The CDR3 extends over 15 amino acids. Here the CDR3 reads CASSPRQALFDEQYF. The CDR3 nucleotides read TGTGCCAGCTCCCCTAGACAGGCCCTTTTTGACGAGCAGTACTTC.

The chain uses TRBV5-1 and TRBJ2-5; 7 nucleotides agree with TRBD2. Germline-derived CDR1 and CDR2 are SGHRS and YFSETQ. J gave up 13 bases and V 3 bases, and 15 bases lay outside the gene matches. The CDR3 is 14 residues long. The CDR3 nucleotides read TGCGCCAGCAGCTCCGGGAGCGGGAAGGAAGGTTCGTACTTC. Protein: CASSSGSGKEGSYF.

The chain combines TRBV19 with TRBJ2-1; TRBD2 matches 13 bases. V dropped 3 bases and J dropped 10; count of bases not matched to a gene: 6. This CDR3 region has 15 residues. The germline V gene has CDR1 LNHDA and CDR2 SQIVND (reference sequence). The CDR3, as DNA: TGTGCCAGTAGTATGGGACTAGCGGGATCGGGGGAGCAGTTCTTC. Amino acids: CASSMGLAGSGEQFF.

In its sample, this clone was seen once. The chain recombines TRBV10-3 with TRBJ2-1; 7 bases agree with TRBD2. The CDR3 contains 13 residues. Per germline, CDR1 ENHRY and CDR2 SYGVKD. J lost 4 bases, V lost 8 bases, and 5 bases had no gene match. CDR3 residues: CAICGTIYNEQFF. CDR3 nucleotides: TGTGCCATCTGCGGGACTATTTACAATGAGCAGTTCTTC.

Ten or more counts support this clone. The V and J genes are TRBV5-1 and TRBJ1-4, with 8 bases matching TRBD1. CDR1 is SGHRS and CDR2 is YFSETQ in the germline V gene. The trim removed 4 bases at V and 6 bases at J, leaving 8 bases unmatched. The CDR3 contains 15 residues. In nucleotides, the CDR3 is TGCGCCAGCAGCACCAGGGGGCGGTCAGATGAAAAACTGTTTTTT. Translating gives CASSTRGRSDEKLFF.

The rearrangement joins TRBV29-1 to TRBJ1-1; TRBD1 agrees at 9 bases. Germline CDR1 and CDR2: SQVTM and ANQGSEA. V lost 7 bases and J lost 1; bases outside the gene matches: 4. There are 13 residues in the CDR3. CDR3 nucleotide sequence: TGCAGCGGCTTGACAGGGGGGAACACTGAAGCTTTCTTT. As protein: CSGLTGGNTEAFF. Drawing the rest from reference TRBV29-1 and TRBJ1-1, the complete variable domain is SAVISQKPSRDICQRGTSLTIQCQVDSQVTMMFWYRQQPGQSLTLIATANQGSEATYESGFVIDKFPISRPNLTFSTLTVSNMSPEDSSIYLCSGLTGGNTEAFFGQGTRLTVV.

This chain connects TRBV2 to TRBJ1-4; TRBD1 matches at 7 bases. The germline CDR1 and CDR2 sequences are SNHLY and FYNNEI. J lost 0 bases, V lost 4 bases, and 8 bases had no gene match. The CDR3 runs to 17 residues. The CDR3 is CASSADRLQATNEKLFF. In DNA form, the CDR3 reads TGTGCCAGCAGTGCGGACAGGTTACAAGCAACTAATGAAAAACTGTTTTTT.

This chain links TRBV18 with TRBJ1-1; D is uncertain. CDR3 length equals 12 residues. From germline, CDR1 is KGHSH and CDR2 LQKENI. V lost 5 bases to trimming and J lost 1 base, with 5 bases between them. The CDR3 reads CASSSGNTEAFF. CDR3 sequence (DNA): TGTGCCAGCTCATCAGGGAACACTGAAGCTTTCTTT.

This chain links TRBV6-1 with TRBJ2-3, with TRBD1 matching over 7 bases. With 3 bases clipped from V and 0 bases from J, the junction kept 6 bases outside the gene matches. CDR1 and CDR2 (germline): MNHNS, SASEGT. The CDR3 runs to 16 residues. The CDR3 loop is CASSDGQGVSTDTQYF. The CDR3 DNA is TGTGCCAGCAGTGATGGGCAGGGGGTTAGCACAGATACGCAGTATTTT.

The V call is TRBV6-5, the J call TRBJ2-7; 12 bases fit TRBD2. The CDR3 totals 15 residues. Looked up from germline, CDR1 is MNHEY and CDR2 is SVGAGI. The J segment lost 1 base and the V segment lost 6 bases, leaving 4 bases of the junction unmatched. The CDR3 DNA sequence: TGTGCCAGCAGCCAAGGGACTAGCGGGTCCTACGAGCAGTACTTC. This codes for CASSQGTSGSYEQYF.

This clone was counted only a few times. V is TRBV4-2 and J is TRBJ2-7; D possibly corresponds to TRBD1 (6 bases). Trimming took 6 bases from V and 5 from J, leaving 17 bases between them. Germline V gives CDR1 LGHNA, CDR2 YNFKEQ. CDR3 size: 14 residues. The CDR3 region is CASRDQGLGDEQYF. The CDR3 DNA follows: TGTGCCAGCAGGGACCAGGGGTTAGGAGACGAGCAGTACTTC.

The chain carries TRBV6-5 and TRBJ1-5; D is unclear. Germline lookup yields CDR1 MNHEY and CDR2 SVGAGI. This CDR3 spans 13 amino acids. Trimming removed 2 bases from V and 7 bases from J, with 9 bases in between. The CDR3: CASSYEGGQPQHF. As DNA, the CDR3 is TGTGCCAGCAGTTACGAAGGAGGACAGCCCCAGCATTTT.

This clone was detected only once. The rearrangement links TRBV7-8 to TRBJ2-1, with D perhaps matching TRBD1 (5 bases). Germline V gives CDR1 SGHVS, CDR2 FQNEAQ. Trimming cost V 2 bases and J 5 bases, with 13 bases left between them. The CDR3 is 15 residues long. CDR3 sequence: CASSLRVEGDNEQFF. The CDR3 coding sequence is TGTGCCAGCAGCTTACGGGTAGAAGGGGACAATGAGCAGTTCTTC.

V is TRBV18 and J is TRBJ2-3, with no clear D. This CDR3 region has 13 residues. Germline V gene lookup returns CDR1 KGHSH and CDR2 LQKENI. The V gene lost 2 bases and the J gene lost 1 base, with 4 bases spanning the gap. The CDR3 bases are TGTGCCAGCTCACCAGTCGGCACAGATACGCAGTATTTT. Protein product: CASSPVGTDTQYF.

Written as DNA, the CDR3 is TGTGCCAGCAGCGCCTCACTAGATACGCAGTATTTT. Protein product: CASSASLDTQYF. The chain uses TRBV9 and TRBJ2-3; no clear D gene. CDR1 is SGDLS and CDR2 is YYNGEE in the germline V gene. V was shortened by 3 bases and J by 5 bases, with 7 bases between the two germline ends. CDR3 length: 12 residues.

V is TRBV2 and J is TRBJ2-1, with 10 bases aligning to TRBD1. V lost 7 bases, J lost 16 bases, and 25 bases stayed unmatched. CDR3 length: 17 amino acids. The V gene's germline CDR1 is SNHLY and CDR2 FYNNEI. The CDR3 reads CASNPRSTGGFKSPGFF. The CDR3 nucleotides read TGTGCCAGCAATCCCCGTTCGACAGGGGGCTTCAAATCGCCGGGATTCTTC. The whole variable domain, filled in from reference TRBV2 and TRBJ2-1, reads EPEVTQTPSHQVTQMGQEVILRCVPISNHLYFYWYRQILGQKVEFLVSFYNNEISEKSEIFDDQFSVERPDGSNFTLKIRSTKLEDSAMYFCASNPRSTGGFKSPGFFGPGTRLTVL.

J is TRBJ2-3 and V is TRBV5-1, with D perhaps matching TRBD2 (7 bases). The CDR3 totals 14 residues. V was shortened by 3 bases and J by 3 bases, with 11 bases between the two germline ends. Germline CDR1 reads SGHRS; CDR2 reads YFSETQ. The CDR3 here is CASSSGGSTDTQYF. CDR3 nucleotide sequence: TGCGCCAGCAGCTCGGGGGGCAGTACAGATACGCAGTATTTT.